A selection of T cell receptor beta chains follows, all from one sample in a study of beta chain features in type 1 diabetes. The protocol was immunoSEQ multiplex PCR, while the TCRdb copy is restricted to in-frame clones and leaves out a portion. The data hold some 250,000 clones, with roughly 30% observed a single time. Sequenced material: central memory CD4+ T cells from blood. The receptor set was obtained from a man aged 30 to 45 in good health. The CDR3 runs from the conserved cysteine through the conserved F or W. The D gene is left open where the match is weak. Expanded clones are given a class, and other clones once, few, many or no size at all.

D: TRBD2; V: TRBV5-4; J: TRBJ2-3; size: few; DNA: TGTGCCAGCAGCTTGGCCAGCGGGGGGACCACAGATACGCAGTATTTT; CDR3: CASSLASGGTTDTQYF
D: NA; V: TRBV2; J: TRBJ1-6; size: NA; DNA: TGTGCCAGCATCCGAGGGAGCTCCTATAATTCACCCCTCCACTTT; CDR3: CASIRGSSYNSPLHF
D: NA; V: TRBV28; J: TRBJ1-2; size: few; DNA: TGTGCCAGCAGTTTCGTACACTACTATGGCTACACCTTC; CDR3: CASSFVHYYGYTF
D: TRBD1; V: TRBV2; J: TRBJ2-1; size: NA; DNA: TGTGCCAGCAAACTCGACAGGGCCACTGAGCAGTTCTTC; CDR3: CASKLDRATEQFF
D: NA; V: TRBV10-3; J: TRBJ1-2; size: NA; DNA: TGTGCCATCAGTGCTGGAACGGACTATGGCTACACCTTC; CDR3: CAISAGTDYGYTF
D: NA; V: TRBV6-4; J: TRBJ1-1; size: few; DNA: TGTGCCAGCAGTCGTGAGATGAACACTGAAGCTTTCTTT; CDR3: CASSREMNTEAFF
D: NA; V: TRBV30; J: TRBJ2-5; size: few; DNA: TGTGCCTGGACGGGGGTAAAAGAGACCCAGTACTTC; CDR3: CAWTGVKETQYF
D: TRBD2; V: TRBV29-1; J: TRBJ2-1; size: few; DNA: TGCAGCGTGGGGACTAGCGGGCCATACAATGAGCAGTTCTTC; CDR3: CSVGTSGPYNEQFF
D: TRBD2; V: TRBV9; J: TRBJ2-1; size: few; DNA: TGTGCCAGCAGCGTAGGCCCGACTAGCGGGGGGACTGAGCAGTTCTTC; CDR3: CASSVGPTSGGTEQFF
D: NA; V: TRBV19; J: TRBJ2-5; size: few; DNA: TGTGCCAGTAGCGACGGCGGGGCCGTACAAGAGACCCAGTACTTC; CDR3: CASSDGGAVQETQYF
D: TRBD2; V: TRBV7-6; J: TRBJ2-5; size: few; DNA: TGTGCCAGCAGCTTTGAGGTAGCGGGGGCTCTAGGTGAGACCCAGTACTTC; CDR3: CASSFEVAGALGETQYF
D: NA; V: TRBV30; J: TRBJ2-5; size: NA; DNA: TGTGCCTGGAGTCTTGGGTCGGAGACCCAGTACTTC; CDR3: CAWSLGSETQYF
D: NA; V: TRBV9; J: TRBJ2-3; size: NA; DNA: TGTGCCAGCAGCGTAGGTCGCTTCGGAGATACGCAGTATTTT; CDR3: CASSVGRFGDTQYF
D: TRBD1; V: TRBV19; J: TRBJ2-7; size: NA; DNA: TGTGCCAGTAGGGGGACAGGGACCTACGAGCAGTACTTC; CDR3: CASRGTGTYEQYF
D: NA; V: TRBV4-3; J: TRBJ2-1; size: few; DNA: TGCGCCAGCAGCCAAGAAGGTATAGCGAACAATGAGCAGTTCTTC; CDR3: CASSQEGIANNEQFF
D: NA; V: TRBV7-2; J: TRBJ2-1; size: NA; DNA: TGTGCCAGCAGCTTTACTAATGAGCAGTTCTTC; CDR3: CASSFTNEQFF
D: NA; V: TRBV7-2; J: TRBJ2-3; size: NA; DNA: TGTGCCAGCAGCTTAGAGGCTAGCAATACGCAGTATTTT; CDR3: CASSLEASNTQYF
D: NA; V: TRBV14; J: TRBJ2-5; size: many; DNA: TGTGCCAGCAGCCAAGCCACTATGGAGACCCAGTACTTC; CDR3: CASSQATMETQYF
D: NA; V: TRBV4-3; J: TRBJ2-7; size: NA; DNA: TGCGCCAGCAGCCAAGAAAGTGGTGGTTACGAGCAGTACTTC; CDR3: CASSQESGGYEQYF
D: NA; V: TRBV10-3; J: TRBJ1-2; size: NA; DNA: TGTGCCATCAGTGAGTTGCGGTTCCAATCCAATGGCTACACCTTC; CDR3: CAISELRFQSNGYTF
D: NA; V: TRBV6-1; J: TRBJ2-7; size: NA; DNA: TGTGCCAGCAGCCAGACGTTCACGAGCTCCTACGAGCAGTACTTC; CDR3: CASSQTFTSSYEQYF
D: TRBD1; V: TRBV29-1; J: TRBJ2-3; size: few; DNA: TGCAGCCTTTTGGGTTTTGGACAGGGCGCCACAGATACGCAGTATTTT; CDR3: CSLLGFGQGATDTQYF
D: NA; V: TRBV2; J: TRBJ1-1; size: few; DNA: TGTGCCAGCATGGTATACGAGAACACTGAAGCTTTCTTT; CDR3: CASMVYENTEAFF
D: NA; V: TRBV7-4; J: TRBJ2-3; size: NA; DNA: TGTGCCAGCAGCTTTGCTAGATCAGGAGATACGCAGTATTTT; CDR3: CASSFARSGDTQYF
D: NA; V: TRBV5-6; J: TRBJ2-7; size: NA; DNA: TGTGCCAGCAGCTTGGTAGGGCCCTACGAGCAGTACTTC; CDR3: CASSLVGPYEQYF
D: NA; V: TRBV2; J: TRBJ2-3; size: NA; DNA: TGTGCCAGCAGTGAAAGGGCTAGCCGCACAGATACGCAGTATTTT; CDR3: CASSERASRTDTQYF
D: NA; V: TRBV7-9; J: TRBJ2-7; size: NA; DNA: TGTGCCAGCAGCTTTACAGGGAGCTCCTACGAGCAGTACTTC; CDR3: CASSFTGSSYEQYF
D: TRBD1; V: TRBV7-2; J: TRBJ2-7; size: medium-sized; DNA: TGTGCCAGCACCCGACAGGGGGCAAGCGAGCAGTACTTC; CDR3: CASTRQGASEQYF
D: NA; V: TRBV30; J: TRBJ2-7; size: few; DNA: TGTGCCTGGAGCGACTCCGACGGATACGAGCAGTACTTC; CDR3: CAWSDSDGYEQYF
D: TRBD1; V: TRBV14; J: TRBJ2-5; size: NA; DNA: TGTGCCAGCAGCCAAGATTGGGGCGGGACAGGGACAGAGACCCAGTACTTC; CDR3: CASSQDWGGTGTETQYF
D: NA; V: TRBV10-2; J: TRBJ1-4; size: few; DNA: TGCGCCAGCAGTGTAAGAGGGCCGGATGAAAAACTGTTTTTT; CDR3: CASSVRGPDEKLFF
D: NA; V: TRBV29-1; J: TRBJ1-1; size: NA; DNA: TGCAGCGCCGGACAGCTGGACACTGAAGCTTTCTTT; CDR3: CSAGQLDTEAFF
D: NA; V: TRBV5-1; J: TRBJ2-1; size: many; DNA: TGCGCCAGCAGCAAAGTACCACAGGGAGGTGAGCAGTTCTTC; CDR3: CASSKVPQGGEQFF
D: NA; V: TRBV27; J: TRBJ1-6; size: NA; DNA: TGTGCCAGCAGTTCAACGTATAATTCACCCCTCCACTTT; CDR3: CASSSTYNSPLHF
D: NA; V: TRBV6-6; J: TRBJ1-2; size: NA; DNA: TGTGCCAGCAGTTACTCGGAGGGTAACTATGGCTACACCTTC; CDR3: CASSYSEGNYGYTF
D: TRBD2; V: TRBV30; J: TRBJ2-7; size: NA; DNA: TGTGCCTGGAGTGTCATGGCGGGAGTTCTCGAGCAGTACTTC; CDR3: CAWSVMAGVLEQYF
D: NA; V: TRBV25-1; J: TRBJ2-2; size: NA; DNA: TGTGCCAGCAGAAAAGAGACAGGACCCACCGGGGAGCTGTTTTTT; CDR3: CASRKETGPTGELFF
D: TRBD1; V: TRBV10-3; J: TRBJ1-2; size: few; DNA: TGTGCCATCAGTGAACGGACAGGGGACTATGGCTACACCTTC; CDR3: CAISERTGDYGYTF
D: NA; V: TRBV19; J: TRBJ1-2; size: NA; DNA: TGTGCCAGTAGTATTGTCGGCCCTTTACGCGGCTACACCTTC; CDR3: CASSIVGPLRGYTF
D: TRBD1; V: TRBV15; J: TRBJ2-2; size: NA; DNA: TGTGCCACCAGCACGCGGACAGGGTCGGCCGGGGAGCTGTTTTTT; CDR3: CATSTRTGSAGELFF
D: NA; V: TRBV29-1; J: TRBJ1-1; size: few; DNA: TGCAGCGGTCAGGGTATGTACACTGAAGCTTTCTTT; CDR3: CSGQGMYTEAFF